What follows are 3 T cell receptor beta chains derived from one specimen sequenced in a study of T cell repertoires in cytomegalovirus infection. TCRdb processed the reads anew with MiXCR; each CDR3 protein has one entry. The sample consists of around 280,000 distinct CDR3 sequences, about 9.1% of them appearing once. Sequencing was carried out using PBMCs. All receptors derive from a human donor in good health (CMV status not recorded). Some clones in this sample may be carry-over from other donors' samples.

The table lists this clonotype with many counts. The chain links TRBV28 to TRBJ1-5, with D tentatively TRBD1 (6 bases). Germline values: CDR1 MDHEN, CDR2 SYDVKM. This CDR3 comprises 16 residues. Deletions cut 5 bases from V and 4 bases from J, with 18 bases between. For the CDR3, the DNA is TGTGCCAGCAGTCTCCCCTCGGGGGGCAATAATCAGCCCCAGCATTTT. This codes for CASSLPSGGNNQPQHF.

The chain uses TRBV5-1 and TRBJ2-5; 8 positions match TRBD1. The CDR3 is 15 residues long. Germline values: CDR1 SGHRS, CDR2 YFSETQ. The V gene end was trimmed by 4 bases and the J gene end by 2 bases; junction bases not matched to a gene: 7. The DNA for the CDR3 is TGCGCCAGCAGCGGAGGACAGGGATATCAAGAGACCCAGTACTTC. It yields the protein CASSGGQGYQETQYF.

The sample holds many counts of this clonotype. The chain joins TRBV4-3 to TRBJ2-6; the match to TRBD1 covers 7 bases. This CDR3 is 16 amino acids long. V shed 2 bases, J shed 2 bases, and the junction held 3 bases outside the gene matches. Germline V gene lookup returns CDR1 LGHNA and CDR2 YSLEER. As DNA, the CDR3 is TGCGCCAGCAGCCAACAAACAGGGGCTGGGGCCAACGTCCTGACTTTC. It yields the protein CASSQQTGAGANVLTF.